This T cell receptor beta chain originates from a study of blood T cell repertoires in COVID-19. Overall study context: The cDNA or gDNA used as material had been derived from T cells, B-cell-depleted T cells, or PBMCs.

Germline V gene sequence: CDR1 SEHNR, CDR2 FQNEAQ (reference sequence). The V end lost 4 bases, the J end lost 5 bases, and 20 bases lay between the germline ends. The CDR3 runs to 16 residues. The table came from immunoSEQ multiplex PCR; TCRdb's copy has only in-frame clones and leaves some out. The sample has approximately 50,000 clones; more than 75% are singletons. The TCR sequence derives from a man in his forties or fifties with active COVID-19. Specimen: peripheral blood. The chain couples TRBV7-9 to TRBJ1-2; possible D gene TRBD1, 6 bases. The CDR3 nucleotides are TGTGCCAGCAGCTCGGGCGGCGGGGGCTCTTGGTATGGCTACACCTTC. Protein sequence: CASSSGGGGSWYGYTF.